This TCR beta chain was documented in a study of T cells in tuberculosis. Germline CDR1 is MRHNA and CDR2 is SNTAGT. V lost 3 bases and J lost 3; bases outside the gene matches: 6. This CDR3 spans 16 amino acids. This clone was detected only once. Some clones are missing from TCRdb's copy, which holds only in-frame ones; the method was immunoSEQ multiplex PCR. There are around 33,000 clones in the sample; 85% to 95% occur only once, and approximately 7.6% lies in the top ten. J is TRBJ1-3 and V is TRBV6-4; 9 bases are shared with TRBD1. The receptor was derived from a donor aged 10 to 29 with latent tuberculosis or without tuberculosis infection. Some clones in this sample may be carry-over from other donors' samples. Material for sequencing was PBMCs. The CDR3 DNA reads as TGTGCCAGCAGTGAAGTTGAGACAGGGGGTGGAAACACCATATATTTT. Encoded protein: CASSEVETGGGNTIYF.